The subject of this entry is one T cell receptor beta chain. The antigen remains unidentified. TCRdb's copy holds only in-frame clones and misses some; the assay was immunoSEQ multiplex PCR. The table records more than 70,000 clones, 90% of them present only once. The sample belongs to a study of T cell responses to AZD1222 COVID-19 vaccine. Study context: Pooling of second doses given at about 4 or about 12 weeks was done.

Study-wide results and limits: Among AZD1222 vaccinees, only five to seven were seropositive at baseline. No day 14 peak samples; only post-peak repertoires were characterized. Recipients of two AZD1222 doses showed rising Spike-specific TCR breadth and depth.

Looked up from germline, CDR1 is SGHNT and CDR2 is YENEEA. V trimming: 3 bases; J trimming: 8 bases; junction bases outside the gene matches: 13. CDR3 size: 16 residues. The sequences come from peripheral blood, collected on day 0 of AZD1222 vaccination. This sequence joins TRBV11-3 and TRBJ2-1, with 7 positions matching TRBD2. The TCR comes from an adult in good health. As DNA, the CDR3 is TGTGCCAGCAGCTTGAGGTTTTCGCGGGAGAAGTATGAGCAGTTCTTC. Translated: CASSLRFSREKYEQFF.